The text below deals with one T cell receptor (beta chain). Sample time point: patch test 1, 2 weeks after DPC sensitization. Treatment of the sample: therapeutic diphenylcyclopropenone sensitization with weekly scalp DPC. MiXCR was run by TCRdb on the RACE reads, yielding one entry per CDR3 protein. Of tens of thousands of distinct CDR3 sequences listed, about a tenth were seen once; the top ten hold about an eighth. The data belong to a study of human T cells and chemical hapten exposure. CDR3 length equals 13 residues. V shed 8 bases and J shed 1 base, with 12 bases lying between them. V gene TRBV12-3 or TRBV12-4 combines with J gene TRBJ2-7; tentatively, D is TRBD1 (5 bases). This receptor was obtained from a woman aged 40 to 50 with alopecia areata. Some clones in this sample may be carry-over from other donors' samples. This specimen was whole blood, taken in connection with sensitization to the hapten diphenylcyclopropenone (DPC). CDR3 protein: CASARTPSYEQYF. The CDR3 bases are TGTGCCAGCGCCAGGACACCGTCCTACGAGCAGTACTTC.